This TCR beta chain was sequenced for a study of shared clonotypes between healthy human individuals. Study-level points and caveats: Sorted-subset samples were not fully sequenced, rarefaction indicated. Generally, estimated richness proved larger in naive subsets than it did in memory subsets. Generation probability values for non-shared clonotypes were lower than those for clonotypes shared by all four donors.

V shed 4 bases and J 4 bases; nucleotides not matched to a gene: 4. CDR3 length equals 15 residues. Germline-derived CDR1 and CDR2 are SGHDT and YYEEEE. As concerns this clone: Antigen: not known.

Only CD45RO-negative cells positively selected for CCR7 counted as naive CD8 cells, so terminally differentiated effector memory CD45RA+ cells were excluded. The assay was immunoSEQ multiplex PCR, and TCRdb's table has in-frame clones only and misses some. Of millions of clones in the sample, roughly 91% were seen once. Specimen: naive CD8+ T cells from PBMCs. The source of this sequence is a man younger than 35 in good health. Some clones in this sample may be carry-over from other donors' samples. The rearrangement joins TRBV5-6 to TRBJ2-1, with 11 bases lining up with TRBD2. The CDR3 here is CASSQGLAAYNEQFF. The CDR3 DNA is TGTGCCAGCAGCCAGGGACTAGCGGCGTACAATGAGCAGTTCTTC.